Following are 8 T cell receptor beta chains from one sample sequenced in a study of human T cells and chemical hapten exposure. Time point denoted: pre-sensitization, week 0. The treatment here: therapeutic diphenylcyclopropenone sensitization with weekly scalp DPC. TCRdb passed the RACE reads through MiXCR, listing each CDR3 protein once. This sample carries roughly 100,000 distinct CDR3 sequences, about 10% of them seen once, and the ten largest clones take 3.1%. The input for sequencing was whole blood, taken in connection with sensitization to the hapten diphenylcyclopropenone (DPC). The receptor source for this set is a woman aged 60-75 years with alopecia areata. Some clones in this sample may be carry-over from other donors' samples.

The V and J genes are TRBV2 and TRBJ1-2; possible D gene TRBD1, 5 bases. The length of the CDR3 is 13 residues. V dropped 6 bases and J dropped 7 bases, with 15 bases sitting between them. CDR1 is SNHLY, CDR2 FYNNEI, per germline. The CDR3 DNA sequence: TGTGCCAGCAGAACCGGGACCCTCGGTGGCTACACCTTC. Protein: CASRTGTLGGYTF. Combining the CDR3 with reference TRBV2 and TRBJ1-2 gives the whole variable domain EPEVTQTPSHQVTQMGQEVILRCVPISNHLYFYWYRQILGQKVEFLVSFYNNEISEKSEIFDDQFSVERPDGSNFTLKIRSTKLEDSAMYFCASRTGTLGGYTFGSGTRLTVV.

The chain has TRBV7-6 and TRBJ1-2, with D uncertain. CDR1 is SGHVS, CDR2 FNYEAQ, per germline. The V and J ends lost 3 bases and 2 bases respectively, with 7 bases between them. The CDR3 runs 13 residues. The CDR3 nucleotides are TGTGCCAGCAGCTTGGGGAAAAACTATGGCTACACCTTC. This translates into CASSLGKNYGYTF. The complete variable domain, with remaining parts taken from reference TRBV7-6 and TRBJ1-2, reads GAGVSQSPRYKVTKRGQDVALRCDPISGHVSLYWYRQALGQGPEFLTYFNYEAQQDKSGLPNDRFSAERPEGSISTLTIQRTEQRDSAMYRCASSLGKNYGYTFGSGTRLTVV.

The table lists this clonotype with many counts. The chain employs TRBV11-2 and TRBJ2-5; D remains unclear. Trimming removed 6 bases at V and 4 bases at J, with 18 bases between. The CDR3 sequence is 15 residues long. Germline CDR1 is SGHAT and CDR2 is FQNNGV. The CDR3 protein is CASRLPGRWGETQYF. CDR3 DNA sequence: TGTGCCAGCAGGCTCCCCGGTCGATGGGGAGAGACCCAGTACTTC.

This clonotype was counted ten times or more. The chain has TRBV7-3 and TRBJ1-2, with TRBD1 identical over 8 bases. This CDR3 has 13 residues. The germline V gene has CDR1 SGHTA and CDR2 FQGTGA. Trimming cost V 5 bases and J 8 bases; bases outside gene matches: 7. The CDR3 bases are TGTGCCAGCAGCCAGACAGGGGCGGAAGGCTACACCTTC. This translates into CASSQTGAEGYTF.

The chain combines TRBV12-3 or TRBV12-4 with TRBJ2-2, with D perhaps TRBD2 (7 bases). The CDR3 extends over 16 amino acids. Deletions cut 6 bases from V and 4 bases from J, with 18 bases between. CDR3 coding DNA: TGTGCCAGCAGCTCGCGGGGGACACATTTCACCGGGGAGCTGTTTTTT. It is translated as CASSSRGTHFTGELFF.

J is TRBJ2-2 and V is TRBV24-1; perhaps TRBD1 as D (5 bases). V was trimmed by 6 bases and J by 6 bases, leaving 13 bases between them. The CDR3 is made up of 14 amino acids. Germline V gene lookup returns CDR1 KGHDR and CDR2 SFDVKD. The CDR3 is CATSPAGSAGELFF. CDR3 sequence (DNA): TGTGCCACCAGTCCCGCAGGGTCCGCCGGGGAGCTGTTTTTT.

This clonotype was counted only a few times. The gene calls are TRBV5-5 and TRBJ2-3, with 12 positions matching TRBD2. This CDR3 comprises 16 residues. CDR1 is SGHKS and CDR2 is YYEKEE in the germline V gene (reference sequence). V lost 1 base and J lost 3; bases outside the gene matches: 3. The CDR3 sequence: CASSLWLAGGTDTQYF. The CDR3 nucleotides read TGTGCCAGCAGCTTGTGGCTAGCGGGGGGGACAGATACGCAGTATTTT.

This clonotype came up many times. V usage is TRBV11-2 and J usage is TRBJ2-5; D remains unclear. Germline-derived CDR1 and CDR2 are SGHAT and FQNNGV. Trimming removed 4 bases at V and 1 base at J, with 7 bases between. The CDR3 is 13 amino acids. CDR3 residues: CASSSSSQETQYF. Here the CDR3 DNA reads TGTGCCAGCAGCTCCTCATCCCAAGAGACCCAGTACTTC.